This TCR beta chain was identified during a study of blood T cell repertoires in COVID-19. Study details: The analysed material was cDNA or gDNA that came from T cells, B-cell-depleted T cells, or PBMCs.

The CDR3 extends over 13 amino acids. Trimming took off 7 bases at V and 4 bases at J, with 13 bases between the two ends. Looked up from germline, CDR1 is MDHEN and CDR2 is SYDVKM. In the authors' workflow: Researchers report that nucleated cell counts were estimated from reference gene primer amplification. The method was immunoSEQ multiplex PCR; TCRdb's version includes in-frame clones alone and lacks a portion of them. V and J calls and clone size are as listed in that table; D and trimming were resolved from the DNA. The table shows 250,000 to 300,000 clones, with around 87% occurring only once.

Sequencing was done on a sample of peripheral blood. The genes are TRBV28 and TRBJ1-2; D gene uncertain. The receptor was isolated from a man aged 18-30 years with active or convalescent COVID-19. The CDR3 spells CASTLSMSYGYTF. CDR3 in DNA: TGTGCCAGCACCCTATCGATGTCCTATGGCTACACCTTC.